The clone carrying this TCR beta chain has just a few counts. Antigen unknown. This record comes from a study of T-cell memory formation after mild COVID-19. As for the study in general: Largely, the TCR clusters proved donor specific. Broader study findings: Clones that contracted clustered mainly in CM and EM if CD4+ and in EMRA if CD8+.

TCRdb passed the 5' RACE reads through MiXCR, listing each CDR3 protein once. Of roughly 340,000 distinct CDR3 sequences listed, 20% to 25% are singletons. The CDR3 consists of 18 residues. Looked up from germline, CDR1 is SGHRS and CDR2 is YFSETQ. V gave up 4 bases and J gave up 2 bases; unmatched junction bases: 9. The V gene is TRBV5-1, the J gene TRBJ2-3; 14 bases map to TRBD2. Sequencing was done on a sample of PBMCs or a T cell subset sorted from them (not recorded which). The clonotype was recovered from a young man who had mild COVID-19 (a few samples of this study predate the infection). Cell type and time point are not known. The CDR3 reads CASSPGTSGSLPTDTQYF. The DNA of the CDR3 is TGCGCCAGCAGCCCCGGGACTAGCGGGAGCCTACCCACAGATACGCAGTATTTT.